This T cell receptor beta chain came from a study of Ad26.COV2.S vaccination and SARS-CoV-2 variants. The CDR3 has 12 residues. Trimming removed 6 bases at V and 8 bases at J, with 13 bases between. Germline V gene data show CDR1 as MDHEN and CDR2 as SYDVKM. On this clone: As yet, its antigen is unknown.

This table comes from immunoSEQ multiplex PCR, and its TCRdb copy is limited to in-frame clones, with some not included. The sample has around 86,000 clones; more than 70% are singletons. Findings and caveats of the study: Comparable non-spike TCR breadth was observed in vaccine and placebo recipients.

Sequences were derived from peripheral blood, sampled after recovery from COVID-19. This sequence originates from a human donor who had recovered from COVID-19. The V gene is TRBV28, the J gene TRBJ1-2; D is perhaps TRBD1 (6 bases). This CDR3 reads CASSLTGHGYTF. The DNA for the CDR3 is TGTGCCAGCAGCTTAACAGGGCACGGCTACACCTTC.